These T cell receptor beta chains were read from a single sample in a study of T cell responses to AZD1222 COVID-19 vaccine. The data were produced by immunoSEQ multiplex PCR, yet TCRdb's version contains in-frame clones alone and is incomplete. Of fewer than 200,000 clones detected, 90% to 95% appear once; the ten largest clones hold under 2.5%. This material consisted of peripheral blood, taken on day 0 of AZD1222 vaccination. The receptors here all came from an adult in good health. Both conserved end residues are part of each CDR3. D genes are given only for firm matches. Not every row has a clone size; where given, it reads once, few, many or a size class.

TRBJ1-5 TRBV30 . once CAWSRAGTQPQHF TGTGCCTGGAGTCGGGCAGGGACTCAGCCCCAGCATTTT
TRBJ1-6 TRBV5-6 TRBD1 . CASSYGTDYNSPLHF TGTGCCAGCAGTTACGGGACAGATTATAATTCACCCCTCCACTTT
TRBJ2-2 TRBV6-5 . . CASRTRAFTGELFF TGTGCCAGCAGAACCCGGGCGTTCACCGGGGAGCTGTTTTTT
TRBJ2-1 TRBV10-3 TRBD1 . CAISADGSGTGLKDEQFF TGTGCCATCAGTGCGGATGGAAGCGGGACAGGGCTAAAAGATGAGCAGTTCTTC
TRBJ2-7 TRBV14 TRBD1 . CASSQRDRTYEQYF TGTGCCAGCAGCCAACGGGACAGAACCTACGAGCAGTACTTC
TRBJ2-2 TRBV27 . . CASSWEAAPLDGELFF TGTGCCAGCAGTTGGGAAGCGGCTCCGCTTGACGGGGAGCTGTTTTTT
TRBJ1-2 TRBV7-2 . . CASSSRTTREAYGYTF TGTGCCAGCAGCTCCCGGACTACGCGAGAGGCCTATGGCTACACCTTC
TRBJ1-1 TRBV9 TRBD1 . CASSPLAQGGTEAFF TGTGCCAGCAGCCCCCTGGCACAGGGGGGCACTGAAGCTTTCTTT
TRBJ2-7 TRBV19 . . CASTPGGLDEQYF TGTGCCAGTACCCCCGGAGGATTGGACGAGCAGTACTTC
TRBJ2-1 TRBV19 TRBD2 . CASSRLAGGFLDNEQFF TGTGCCAGTAGTCGCCTAGCGGGGGGATTTCTAGACAATGAGCAGTTCTTC
TRBJ1-2 TRBV30 . . CALSGHRYTF TGTGCCTTATCGGGACACCGATACACCTTC
TRBJ2-7 TRBV6-6 . . CASTPGVYEQYF TGTGCCAGCACCCCGGGGGTCTACGAGCAGTACTTC
TRBJ1-1 TRBV12-2 . . CASRASDRGTEAFF TGTGCAAGTCGCGCCTCCGACAGGGGCACTGAAGCTTTCTTT
TRBJ1-1 TRBV9 . . CASSPRNTEAFF TGTGCCAGCAGCCCCCGGAACACTGAAGCTTTCTTT
TRBJ2-2 TRBV28 TRBD1 . CATLTGGSTGELFF TGTGCCACCCTAACAGGGGGCAGCACCGGGGAGCTGTTTTTT
TRBJ2-1 TRBV5-3 . . CARSLVRRIRRQRRNEQFF TGTGCCAGAAGCTTAGTACGCAGGATCCGTCGCCAGCGACGCAATGAGCAGTTCTTC
TRBJ2-5 TRBV6-1 TRBD2 . CASSEVAGVETQYF TGTGCCAGCAGTGAAGTGGCGGGGGTAGAGACCCAGTACTTC
TRBJ2-7 TRBV7-9 . . CASSFQGNYEQYF TGTGCCAGCAGCTTTCAGGGGAACTACGAGCAGTACTTC
TRBJ1-2 TRBV6-1 . . CASSEGQIYGYTF TGTGCCAGCAGTGAGGGCCAGATCTATGGCTACACCTTC
TRBJ2-1 TRBV7-6 TRBD2 . CASSPTAGGPSGEQFF TGTGCCAGCAGCCCTACAGCGGGAGGGCCCTCCGGTGAGCAGTTCTTC
TRBJ1-5 TRBV10-3 TRBD1 once CAISTGTGNQPQHF TGTGCCATCAGTACCGGGACAGGGAATCAGCCCCAGCATTTT
TRBJ1-5 TRBV7-2 . . CASSLGQVGNQPQHF TGTGCCAGCAGCTTAGGACAGGTGGGCAATCAGCCCCAGCATTTT
TRBJ1-6 TRBV5-1 TRBD1 few CASSSALTGLNSPLHF TGCGCCAGCAGCTCCGCCTTGACAGGGCTTAATTCACCCCTCCACTTT
TRBJ1-1 TRBV7-2 . . CASRRNTEAFF TGTGCGAGTCGTAGAAACACTGAAGCTTTCTTT
TRBJ2-1 TRBV7-9 . many CASSHPGRPKQFF TGTGCCAGCAGCCACCCGGGTCGCCCTAAGCAGTTCTTC
TRBJ1-6 TRBV28 TRBD1 . CASSRADGTGGESPLHF TGTGCCAGCAGTCGCGCGGACGGGACAGGGGGCGAATCACCCCTCCACTTT
TRBJ1-2 TRBV7-2 TRBD1 . CASSWSQGPNYGYTF TGTGCCAGCAGCTGGTCACAGGGGCCGAACTATGGCTACACCTTC
TRBJ1-2 TRBV9 TRBD1 . CASSETGSGYTF TGTGCCAGCAGCGAGACAGGGAGCGGCTACACCTTC
TRBJ2-7 TRBV15 TRBD2 . CATSRDIRREGDYEQYF TGTGCCACCAGCAGAGATATACGTCGGGAGGGAGACTACGAGCAGTACTTC
TRBJ1-2 TRBV6-5 . . CASSYSGSGDYGYTF TGTGCCAGCAGTTACTCGGGCAGTGGAGACTATGGCTACACCTTC
TRBJ1-4 TRBV28 TRBD1 . CASSLTGGVSGTNEKLFF TGTGCCAGCAGTTTAACAGGGGGAGTATCTGGAACTAATGAAAAACTGTTTTTT
TRBJ1-5 TRBV28 . . CASSLYRGNQPQHF TGTGCCAGCAGTTTGTACAGGGGCAATCAGCCCCAGCATTTT
TRBJ1-2 TRBV10-2 . . CASSETLQVNYGYTF TGCGCCAGCAGCGAGACCCTACAAGTTAACTATGGCTACACCTTC
TRBJ2-1 TRBV5-5 . . CASSLFGASSYNEQFF TGTGCCAGCAGCTTATTCGGGGCTAGCTCCTACAATGAGCAGTTCTTC
TRBJ1-3 TRBV5-1 . . CARAFRNTIYF TGCGCCAGGGCCTTTAGAAACACCATATATTTT
TRBJ1-1 TRBV30 . . CAWSRVELNSEAFF TGTGCCTGGAGTCGGGTGGAGTTAAACTCGGAAGCTTTCTTT
TRBJ1-2 TRBV20-1 TRBD1 . CSASAEVGQGTLGYTF TGCAGTGCTAGTGCCGAGGTGGGACAGGGAACTCTTGGCTACACCTTC
TRBJ1-2 TRBV27 . . CASSFTGGAGYTF TGTGCCAGCAGTTTTACGGGTGGGGCTGGCTACACCTTC
TRBJ1-4 TRBV28 . . CASSPARSNNEKLFF TGTGCCAGCAGTCCTGCGAGGAGTAATAATGAAAAACTGTTTTTT
TRBJ1-2 TRBV28 . . CASSFGTAGYGYTF TGTGCCAGCAGCTTCGGGACGGCCGGATATGGCTACACCTTC
TRBJ1-2 TRBV28 . . CASTTSGRANGYTF TGTGCCAGCACCACATCAGGGCGGGCGAATGGCTACACCTTC
TRBJ2-2 TRBV9 TRBD1 . CASSGTGGLNTGELFF TGTGCCAGCAGCGGTACAGGGGGCCTGAACACCGGGGAGCTGTTTTTT
TRBJ2-1 TRBV7-2 TRBD2 . CASSLERYWLAGQSNEQFF TGTGCCAGCAGCTTAGAACGGTATTGGCTAGCGGGACAGAGCAATGAGCAGTTCTTC
TRBJ2-1 TRBV18 . . CASSPLSLSYNEQFF TGTGCCAGCTCACCACTAAGCCTCAGTTACAATGAGCAGTTCTTC
TRBJ1-1 TRBV28 . . CASSEGGGRNTEAFF TGTGCCAGCAGTGAAGGGGGTGGTAGGAACACTGAAGCTTTCTTT
TRBJ1-4 TRBV28 . . CASSLGGTNEKLFF TGTGCCAGCAGTTTAGGGGGTACTAATGAAAAACTGTTTTTT